Shown below are 20 T cell receptor beta chains from a single sample sequenced in a study of human T cells and chemical hapten exposure listed by TCRdb under 2021. The sample's time point label, in plain terms: pre-sensitization, week 0. The treatment or condition label of this sample denotes: therapeutic diphenylcyclopropenone sensitization with weekly scalp DPC. Total RNA was extracted from unfractionated whole blood that had been collected in Tempus Blood RNA tubes. Library method: RACE. Sequencing instrument: NextSeq 500. In TCRdb, the public reads were trimmed at Q25 with fastp and aligned with MiXCR, with productive beta chains retained. Here each entry gathers all rows of one CDR3 protein and keeps the most common genes and DNA. The sample has approximately 50,000 distinct CDR3 sequences on record, roughly 10% of them singletons. The ten largest clones capture 9.5% to 10% of the sample. The sequenced sample was whole blood, obtained in connection with sensitization to the hapten diphenylcyclopropenone (DPC). These receptors were collected from a woman aged 30 to 39 with alopecia areata. Some clones in this sample may be carry-over from other donors' samples.

This clonotype was seen a few times. This sequence joins TRBV5-1 and TRBJ2-7; D is perhaps TRBD1 (5 bases). Germline CDR1 SGHRS, CDR2 YFSETQ. This CDR3 has 14 amino acids. V was shortened by 1 base and J by 5 bases, with 13 bases between the two germline ends. This chain's CDR3 is CASSLNRPKDEQYF. The CDR3 bases are TGCGCCAGCAGCTTGAACAGGCCCAAGGACGAGCAGTACTTC.

This clonotype is medium-sized in the sample. V is TRBV7-2 and J is TRBJ2-3; TRBD2 agrees at 8 bases. Germline assignment: CDR1 SGHTA and CDR2 FQGNSA. The length of the CDR3 is 18 residues. With V trimmed by 6 bases and J by 7 bases, 21 bases remained unmatched. The CDR3 nucleotides are TGTGCCAGCAGTCCCTTAATCCACGGGGGGGCCGGTAGGAATACGCAGTATTTT. Protein: CASSPLIHGGAGRNTQYF. Supplemented by reference TRBV7-2 and TRBJ2-3, the full variable domain reads GAGVSQSPSNKVTEKGKDVELRCDPISGHTALYWYRQSLGQGLEFLIYFQGNSAPDKSGLPSDRFSAERTGGSVSTLTIQRTQQEDSAVYLCASSPLIHGGAGRNTQYFGPGTRLTVL.

The chain carries TRBV5-4 and TRBJ2-6; TRBD1 aligns across 9 bases. The CDR3 extends over 15 amino acids. From germline, CDR1 is SGHNT and CDR2 YYREEE (reference sequence). Trimming cost V 4 bases and J 2 bases; bases outside gene matches: 1. CDR3 DNA: TGTGCCAGCAGCACAGGGGGCCCTGGGGCCAACGTCCTGACTTTC. This translates into CASSTGGPGANVLTF.

There are a few counts of this clonotype. V and J are TRBV29-1 and TRBJ2-2; D is uncertain. Trimming left V 7 bases short and J 4 bases short, with 10 bases between. CDR3 size: 12 residues. Germline CDR1 SQVTM, CDR2 ANQGSEA. CDR3 in amino acids: CSAPSPTGELFF. The CDR3 nucleotides read TGCAGCGCCCCTTCCCCCACCGGGGAGCTGTTTTTT.

V gene TRBV20-1 combines with J gene TRBJ2-1; D uncertain. Trimming pared 1 base from V and 0 bases from J, leaving 7 bases between. This CDR3 has 14 residues. The V gene's germline CDR1 is DFQATT and CDR2 SNEGSKA (reference sequence). CDR3 coding DNA: TGCAGTGCTAGAGCTAGGTACTCCTACAATGAGCAGTTCTTC. Amino acids: CSARARYSYNEQFF.

The J gene is TRBJ2-7, the V gene TRBV7-2; 11 bases line up with TRBD2. Germline loops: CDR1 SGHTA, CDR2 FQGNSA. V trimming: 4 bases; J trimming: 4 bases; junction bases outside the gene matches: 6. The CDR3 has 15 residues. CDR3 nucleotides: TGTGCCAGCAGCTCGCTGACTAGCGGGGCTTACGAGCAGTACTTC. It translates to CASSSLTSGAYEQYF.

A few counts support this clonotype. The chain employs TRBV12-3 or TRBV12-4 and TRBJ2-1, with D uncertain. V was clipped by 2 bases and J by 3 bases, with 11 bases between them. This CDR3 has 15 amino acids. The CDR3 nucleotides are TGTGCCAGCAGTTTACGGCCGATTAGCTACAATGAGCAGTTCTTC. Translated: CASSLRPISYNEQFF.

This clonotype has a handful of counts. The V call is TRBV12-3 or TRBV12-4, the J call TRBJ2-7; TRBD1 matches at 8 bases. The CDR3 length is 13 residues. V dropped 4 bases and J dropped 3; count of bases not matched to a gene: 2. DNA for the CDR3: TGTGCCAGCAGTTGGGGACAGGTCTACGAGCAGTACTTC. Residues: CASSWGQVYEQYF.

J is TRBJ2-3 and V is TRBV4-2; D not certain. From germline, CDR1 is LGHNA and CDR2 YNFKEQ. This CDR3 has 14 amino acids. Deletions cut 1 base from V and 2 bases from J, with 7 bases between. Here the CDR3 reads CASSQVRVTDTQYF. The CDR3 region has the DNA TGTGCCAGCAGCCAAGTTAGGGTCACAGATACGCAGTATTTT.

The chain couples TRBV3-1 to TRBJ2-4; D may be TRBD1 (5 bases). The length of the CDR3 is 17 residues. V lost 0 bases, J lost 0 bases, and 12 bases lay in between. Germline V gene data show CDR1 as LGHDT and CDR2 as YNNKEL (reference sequence). The CDR3 region is CASSQEPGPIAKNIQYF. The CDR3 nucleotides are TGTGCCAGCAGCCAAGAACCAGGGCCTATAGCCAAAAACATTCAGTACTTC.

The chain couples TRBV19 to TRBJ1-6; 7 bases are shared with TRBD1. Looked up from germline, CDR1 is LNHDA and CDR2 is SQIVND (reference sequence). This CDR3 has 15 residues. The J segment lost 7 bases and the V segment lost 2 bases, leaving 5 bases of the junction unmatched. CDR3 protein: CASSIRGLNNSPLHF. In nucleotides, the CDR3 is TGTGCCAGTAGTATAAGGGGGCTCAACAATTCACCCCTCCACTTT.

This clonotype was detected only a few times. The chain uses TRBV7-9 and TRBJ2-3, with 10 bases fitting TRBD2. This CDR3 is 15 amino acids long. Per germline, CDR1 SEHNR and CDR2 FQNEAQ (reference sequence). V shed 5 bases, J shed 0 bases, and the junction held 2 bases outside the gene matches. Written as DNA, the CDR3 is TGTGCCAGCAGCCAGACTAGCGGGAGCACAGATACGCAGTATTTT. Translated, it gives CASSQTSGSTDTQYF. Complete variable domain (other parts from reference TRBV7-9 and TRBJ2-3): DTGVSQNPRHKITKRGQNVTFRCDPISEHNRLYWYRQTLGQGPEFLTYFQNEAQLEKSRLLSDRFSAERPKGSFSTLEIQRTEQGDSAMYLCASSQTSGSTDTQYFGPGTRLTVL.

This clonotype was counted at least ten times. The chain uses TRBV7-2 and TRBJ2-5, with 11 bases fitting TRBD2. V shed 4 bases, J shed 2 bases, and the junction held 3 bases outside the gene matches. CDR3 size: 15 residues. Germline CDR1 reads SGHTA; CDR2 reads FQGNSA. The CDR3 nucleotides are TGTGCCAGCAGCTGGGGACTAGCGGAACAAGAGACCCAGTACTTC. It yields the protein CASSWGLAEQETQYF.

This clonotype was counted at least ten times. This chain uses TRBV20-1 with TRBJ2-3, with 8 bases fitting TRBD2. The CDR3 sequence is 18 residues long. The ends lost 6 bases at V and 2 bases at J; junction bases unmatched: 19. In germline, CDR1 is DFQATT, CDR2 SNEGSKA (reference sequence). CDR3 amino acids: CSAPSRGAGAMNTDTQYF. The CDR3 DNA reads as TGCAGTGCCCCCTCCAGGGGAGCGGGGGCGATGAACACAGATACGCAGTATTTT.

This clonotype was seen a handful of times. V and J are TRBV5-1 and TRBJ1-1, with D perhaps TRBD1 (5 bases). CDR1 and CDR2 from the germline V gene are SGHRS and YFSETQ. Trimming took off 2 bases at V and 10 bases at J, with 15 bases between the two ends. The CDR3 is 13 amino acids. Written as DNA, the CDR3 is TGCGCCAGCAGCTTTAGGGACCGGGCTATAGCTTTCTTT. This encodes CASSFRDRAIAFF.

This clonotype was seen many times. This chain connects TRBV20-1 to TRBJ2-7, with D unresolved. The V gene's germline CDR1 is DFQATT and CDR2 SNEGSKA (reference sequence). Deletions cut 5 bases from V and 4 bases from J, with 15 bases between. The CDR3 is 13 residues long. In DNA form, the CDR3 reads TGCAGTGCTTTTCAAACAGAGAGTTACGAGCAGTACTTC. Its translation is CSAFQTESYEQYF.

There are many counts of this clonotype. The chain joins TRBV9 to TRBJ2-7; 8 bases map to TRBD1. The V segment lost 3 bases and the J segment 2 bases; nucleotides outside the gene matches: 1. CDR3 length: 13 residues. Germline lookup yields CDR1 SGDLS and CDR2 YYNGEE. As DNA, the CDR3 is TGTGCCAGCAGCGCGACAGGGGCCTACGAGCAGTACTTC. This translates into CASSATGAYEQYF.

V is TRBV6-6 and J is TRBJ1-1; D may be TRBD1 (6 bases). The germline V gene encodes CDR1 MNHNY and CDR2 SVGAGI (reference sequence). The ends were cut back, 2 bases at V and 7 bases at J, with 14 bases in the middle. There are 14 residues in the CDR3. The CDR3 sequence: CASSYQSRGGEAFF. CDR3 nucleotides: TGTGCCAGCAGTTACCAAAGCAGGGGAGGTGAAGCTTTCTTT.

The genes are TRBV29-1 and TRBJ1-2; D is undetermined. The CDR3 has 13 residues. The germline V gene has CDR1 SQVTM and CDR2 ANQGSEA. V was cut by 0 bases and J by 4 bases, with 9 bases left in between. The CDR3 sequence is CSVEDTSVYGYTF. The DNA for the CDR3 is TGCAGCGTTGAAGATACCAGCGTCTATGGCTACACCTTC. The whole variable domain, filled in from reference TRBV29-1 and TRBJ1-2, reads SAVISQKPSRDICQRGTSLTIQCQVDSQVTMMFWYRQQPGQSLTLIATANQGSEATYESGFVIDKFPISRPNLTFSTLTVSNMSPEDSSIYLCSVEDTSVYGYTFGSGTRLTVV.

This clonotype was counted between two and nine times. The chain links TRBV25-1 to TRBJ1-2; D remains unclear. This CDR3 comprises 13 residues. The germline CDR1 and CDR2 sequences are MGHDK and SYGVNS. Trimming left V 4 bases short and J 0 bases short, with 6 bases between. CDR3 region: CASSGPSNYGYTF. CDR3 coding DNA: TGTGCCAGCAGTGGTCCCTCTAACTATGGCTACACCTTC.